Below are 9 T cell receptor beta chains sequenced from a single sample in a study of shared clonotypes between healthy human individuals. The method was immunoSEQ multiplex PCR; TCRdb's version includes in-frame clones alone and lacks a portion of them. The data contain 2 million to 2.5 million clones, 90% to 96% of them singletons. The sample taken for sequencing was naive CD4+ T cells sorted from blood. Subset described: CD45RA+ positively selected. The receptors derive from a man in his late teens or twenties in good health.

The CDR3 sequence: CASSPLRNSPLHF. The CDR3 DNA follows: TGTGCCAGCAGCCCCCTTAGGAATTCACCCCTCCACTTT. V gene TRBV6-5 combines with J gene TRBJ1-6; D gene uncertain. V gave up 6 bases and J gave up 7 bases, with 10 bases separating them. The germline CDR1 and CDR2 sequences are MNHEY and SVGAGI. The length of the CDR3 is 13 residues.

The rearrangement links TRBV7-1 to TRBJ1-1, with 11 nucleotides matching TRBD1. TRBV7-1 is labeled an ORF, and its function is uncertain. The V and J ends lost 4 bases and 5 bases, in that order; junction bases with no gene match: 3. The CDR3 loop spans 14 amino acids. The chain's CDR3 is CASSLDRGLTEAFF. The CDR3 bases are TGTGCCAGCAGCTTGGACAGGGGGCTTACTGAAGCTTTCTTT.

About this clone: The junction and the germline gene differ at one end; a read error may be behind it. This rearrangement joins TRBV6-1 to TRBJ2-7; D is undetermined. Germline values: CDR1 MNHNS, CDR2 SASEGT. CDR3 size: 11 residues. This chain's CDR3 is CASSEGFEQYF. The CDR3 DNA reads TGTGCCAGCAGCGAAGGGTTCGAGCAGTACTTC.

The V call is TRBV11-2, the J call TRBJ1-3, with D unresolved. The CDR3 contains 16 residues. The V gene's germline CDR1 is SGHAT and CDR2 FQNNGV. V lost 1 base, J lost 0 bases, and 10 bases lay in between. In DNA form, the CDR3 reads TGTGCCAGCAGCTTAGCAGGTCGTAGCTCTGGAAACACCATATATTTT. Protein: CASSLAGRSSGNTIYF.

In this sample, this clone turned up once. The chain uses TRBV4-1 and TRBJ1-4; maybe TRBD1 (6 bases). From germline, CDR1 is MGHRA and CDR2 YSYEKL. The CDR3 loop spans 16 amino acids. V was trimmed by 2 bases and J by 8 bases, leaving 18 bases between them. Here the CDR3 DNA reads TGCGCCAGCAGCCAATTGGGCAGGGGCGAAAGCGAAAAACTGTTTTTT. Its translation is CASSQLGRGESEKLFF.

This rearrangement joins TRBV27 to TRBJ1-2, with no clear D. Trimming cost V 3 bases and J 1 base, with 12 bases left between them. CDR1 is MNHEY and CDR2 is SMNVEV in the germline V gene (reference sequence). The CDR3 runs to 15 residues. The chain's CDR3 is CASSFAGWVNYGYTF. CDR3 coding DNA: TGTGCCAGCAGTTTTGCGGGGTGGGTTAACTATGGCTACACCTTC.

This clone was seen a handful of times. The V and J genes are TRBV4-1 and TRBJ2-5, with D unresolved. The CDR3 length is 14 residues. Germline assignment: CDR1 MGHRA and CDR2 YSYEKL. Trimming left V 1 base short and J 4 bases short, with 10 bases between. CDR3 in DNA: TGCGCCAGCAGCCAAGGATGGGATGTAGAGACCCAGTACTTC. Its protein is CASSQGWDVETQYF.

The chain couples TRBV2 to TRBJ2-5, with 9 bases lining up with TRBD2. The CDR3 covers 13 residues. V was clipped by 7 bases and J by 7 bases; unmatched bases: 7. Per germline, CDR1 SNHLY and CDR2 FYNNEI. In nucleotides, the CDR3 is TGTGCCAGCATGGGACAGACTAGCGGGACCCAGTACTTC. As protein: CASMGQTSGTQYF.

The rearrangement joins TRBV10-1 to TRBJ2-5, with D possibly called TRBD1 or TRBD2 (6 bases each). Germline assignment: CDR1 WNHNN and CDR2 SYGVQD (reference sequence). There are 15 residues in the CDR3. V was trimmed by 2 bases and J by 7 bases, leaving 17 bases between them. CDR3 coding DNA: TGCGCCAGCAGTGAGGTCACGGGGGCCGGAGGGACCCAGTACTTC. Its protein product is CASSEVTGAGGTQYF.